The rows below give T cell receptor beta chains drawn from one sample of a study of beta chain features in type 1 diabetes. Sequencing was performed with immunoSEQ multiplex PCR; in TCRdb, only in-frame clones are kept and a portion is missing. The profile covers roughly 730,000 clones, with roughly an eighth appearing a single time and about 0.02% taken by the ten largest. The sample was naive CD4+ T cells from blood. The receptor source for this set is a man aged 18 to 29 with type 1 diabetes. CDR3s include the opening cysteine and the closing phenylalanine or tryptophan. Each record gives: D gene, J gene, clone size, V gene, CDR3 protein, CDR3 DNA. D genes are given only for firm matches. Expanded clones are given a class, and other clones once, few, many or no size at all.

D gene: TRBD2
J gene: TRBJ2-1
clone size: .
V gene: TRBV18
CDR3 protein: CASSPPGTSSYNEQFF
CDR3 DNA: TGTGCCAGCTCACCACCCGGGACTAGCTCCTACAATGAGCAGTTCTTC

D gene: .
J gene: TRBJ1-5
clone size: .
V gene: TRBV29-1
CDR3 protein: CSVQDLGSNQPQHF
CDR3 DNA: TGCAGCGTACAGGATTTAGGGAGCAATCAGCCCCAGCATTTT

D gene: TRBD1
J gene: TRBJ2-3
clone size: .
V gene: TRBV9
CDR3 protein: CASSARGQGADTQYF
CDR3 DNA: TGTGCCAGCAGCGCCCGAGGACAGGGAGCCGATACGCAGTATTTT

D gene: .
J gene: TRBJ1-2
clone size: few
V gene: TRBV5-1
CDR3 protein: CASSFDGDGYTF
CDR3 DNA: TGCGCCAGCAGCTTTGACGGGGATGGCTACACCTTC

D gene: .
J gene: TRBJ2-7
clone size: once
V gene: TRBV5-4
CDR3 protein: CASSSYGQNYEQYF
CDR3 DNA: TGTGCCAGCAGCTCCTACGGACAAAACTACGAGCAGTACTTC

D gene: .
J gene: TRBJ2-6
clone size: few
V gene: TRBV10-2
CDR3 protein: CASSERAGANVLTF
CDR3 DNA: TGCGCCAGCAGTGAAAGGGCTGGGGCCAACGTCCTGACTTTC

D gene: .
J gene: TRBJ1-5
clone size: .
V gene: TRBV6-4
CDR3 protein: CASSAYQPQHF
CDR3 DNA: TGTGCCAGCAGTGCATATCAGCCCCAGCATTTT

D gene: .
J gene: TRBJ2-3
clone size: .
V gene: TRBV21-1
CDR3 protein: CASSTCDGGTSTDTQYF
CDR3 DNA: TGTGCCAGCAGCACTTGTGACGGGGGTACTAGCACAGATACGCAGTATTTT

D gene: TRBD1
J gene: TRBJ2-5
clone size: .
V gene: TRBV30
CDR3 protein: CAERTGGVRTQYF
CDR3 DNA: TGTGCCGAAAGGACAGGGGGCGTCAGGACCCAGTACTTC

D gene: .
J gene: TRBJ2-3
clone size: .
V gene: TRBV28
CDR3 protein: CASSPPGLVQDTQYF
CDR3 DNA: TGTGCCAGCAGTCCTCCGGGACTTGTACAAGATACGCAGTATTTT

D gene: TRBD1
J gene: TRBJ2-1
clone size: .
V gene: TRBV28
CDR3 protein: CASKRQGGEQFF
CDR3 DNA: TGTGCCAGCAAAAGACAGGGGGGTGAGCAGTTCTTC

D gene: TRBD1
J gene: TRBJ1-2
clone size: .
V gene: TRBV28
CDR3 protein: CASSPGQGYGYTF
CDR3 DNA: TGTGCCAGCAGCCCCGGACAGGGCTACGGCTACACCTTC

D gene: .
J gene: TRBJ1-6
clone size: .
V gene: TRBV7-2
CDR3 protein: CASSSVGGSHSPLHF
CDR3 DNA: TGTGCCAGCAGCTCCGTAGGGGGTTCCCATTCACCCCTCCACTTT

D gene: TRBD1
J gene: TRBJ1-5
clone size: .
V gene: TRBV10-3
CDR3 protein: CAISRDRGLAGNQPQHF
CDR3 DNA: TGTGCCATCAGCCGGGACAGGGGGTTGGCCGGCAATCAGCCCCAGCATTTT

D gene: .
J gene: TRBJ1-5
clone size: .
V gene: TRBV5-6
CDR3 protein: CASSLGLNQPQHF
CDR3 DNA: TGTGCCAGCAGCCTCGGACTCAATCAGCCCCAGCATTTT

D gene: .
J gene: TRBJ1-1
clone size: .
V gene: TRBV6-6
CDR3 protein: CASNPQGPLNTEAFF
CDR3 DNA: TGTGCCAGCAACCCACAGGGACCCCTGAACACTGAAGCTTTCTTT

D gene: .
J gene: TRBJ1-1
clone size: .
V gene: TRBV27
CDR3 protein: CASSSPLSSEAFF
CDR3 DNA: TGTGCCAGCAGTTCCCCGCTCAGCAGTGAAGCTTTCTTT

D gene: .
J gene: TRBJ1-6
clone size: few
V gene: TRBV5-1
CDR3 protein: CASSLDREYSPLHF
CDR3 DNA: TGCGCCAGCAGCTTGGACAGGGAGTATTCACCCCTCCACTTT

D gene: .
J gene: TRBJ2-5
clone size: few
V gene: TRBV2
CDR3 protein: CASNGRRETQYF
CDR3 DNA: TGTGCCAGCAACGGAAGAAGGGAGACCCAGTACTTC

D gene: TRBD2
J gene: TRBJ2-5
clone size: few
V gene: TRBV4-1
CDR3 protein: CASSPAGTSAEGGETQYF
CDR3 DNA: TGCGCCAGCAGTCCCGCCGGGACTAGCGCAGAGGGGGGAGAGACCCAGTACTTC

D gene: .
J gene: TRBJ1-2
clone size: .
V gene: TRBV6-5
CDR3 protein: CASTQSFPLYGYTF
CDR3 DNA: TGTGCCAGCACCCAGAGCTTCCCCCTCTATGGCTACACCTTC

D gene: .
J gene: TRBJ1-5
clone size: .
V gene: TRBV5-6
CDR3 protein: CASSFGSTYSNQPQHF
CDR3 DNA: TGTGCCAGCAGCTTTGGCAGCACCTATAGCAATCAGCCCCAGCATTTT

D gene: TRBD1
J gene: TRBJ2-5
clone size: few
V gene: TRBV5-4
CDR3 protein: CASSSNRDRGETQYF
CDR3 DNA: TGTGCCAGCAGCTCCAACCGGGACAGGGGTGAGACCCAGTACTTC